These 4 T cell receptor beta chains share one sample of origin, sequenced in a study of blood T cell repertoires in COVID-19. Repertoires were generated with immunoSEQ multiplex PCR, while TCRdb's copy carries only in-frame clones and drops some. Of under 55,000 clones in the sample, 85% to 90% were seen once. The sequencing sample was made of peripheral blood. The receptors originated from a human donor in a cohort sampled during active COVID-19.

To note about this clone: Other DNA sequences in this specimen translate into the identical CDR3. The chain employs TRBV5-1 and TRBJ2-3; unclear D gene. CDR1 and CDR2 (germline): SGHRS, YFSETQ. V was clipped by 0 bases and J by 1 base, with 3 bases between them. The CDR3 spans 13 residues. CDR3 in DNA: TGCGCCAGCAGCTTGGCGGGCACAGATACGCAGTATTTT. Translating it yields CASSLAGTDTQYF.

A single count supports this clone. The J gene is TRBJ1-1, the V gene TRBV2; 9 bases agree with TRBD1. This CDR3 has 14 residues. Germline loops: CDR1 SNHLY, CDR2 FYNNEI. Trimming removed 4 bases from V and 1 base from J; junction bases left unmatched: 1. DNA of the CDR3: TGTGCCAGCAGTGGACAGGGGGGGAACACTGAAGCTTTCTTT. Amino acids: CASSGQGGNTEAFF.

The chain employs TRBV9 and TRBJ2-1; tentatively, D is TRBD2 (5 bases). In germline, CDR1 is SGDLS, CDR2 YYNGEE. V was pared by 0 bases and J by 5 bases, with 15 bases between. This CDR3 is built from 16 residues. CDR3 residues: CASSVAVGLAHNEQFF. CDR3 nucleotide sequence: TGTGCCAGCAGCGTAGCTGTTGGGCTAGCCCACAATGAGCAGTTCTTC.

This clone has a single count. This sequence joins TRBV2 and TRBJ2-5, with D possibly being TRBD1 (5 bases). The CDR3 contains 12 residues. Germline lookup yields CDR1 SNHLY and CDR2 FYNNEI. Trimming stripped 7 bases from V and 2 bases from J, with 8 bases between. The CDR3 protein is CASNGQQETQYF. CDR3 in DNA: TGTGCCAGCAATGGACAACAAGAGACCCAGTACTTC.